The 23 T cell receptor beta chains reported below all come from one sample, sequenced in a study of cytomegalovirus exposure and HLA in healthy donors listed by TCRdb under 2017. The method behind the library was the immunoSEQ multiplex PCR assay. For the multiplex PCR, a mixture combining 60 forward primers for TCR Vbeta segments and 13 reverse primers for TCR Jbeta segments was used. TCRdb holds this immuneACCESS table with in-frame rearrangements only. Some clones are missing; in checked studies, unresolved V genes explain under half, and the rest has no known cause. In all, the sample holds some 160,000 clones, and around 77% of those were seen once. The top ten constitute about 1.6% of the sample. What was sequenced was PBMCs. The receptor set was obtained from a man aged 40-49 years in good health and CMV-seronegative.

This clone has only a few counts. V and J are TRBV5-6 and TRBJ2-7, with TRBD2 as a possible D gene (5 bases). Germline CDR1 reads SGHDT; CDR2 reads YYEEEE. V lost 3 bases and J 3 bases, leaving 7 bases between the germline ends. The CDR3 contains 12 residues. CDR3 nucleotide sequence: TGTGCCAGCAGCTCCGGGATCTACGAGCAGTACTTC. As protein: CASSSGIYEQYF.

The chain employs TRBV28 and TRBJ2-3; 12 bases match TRBD2. Germline loops: CDR1 MDHEN, CDR2 SYDVKM. The CDR3 length is 17 residues. J was trimmed by 2 bases and V by 6 bases; bases with no gene match: 9. CDR3 in DNA: TGTGCCAGCAGACTAGGGCTAGCGGGAGGGTCCACAGATACGCAGTATTTT. Protein sequence: CASRLGLAGGSTDTQYF.

This chain connects TRBV11-2 to TRBJ1-4, with D uncertain. Per germline, CDR1 SGHAT and CDR2 FQNNGV. The CDR3 is made up of 14 amino acids. The V end lost 4 bases, the J end lost 0 bases, and 6 bases lay between the germline ends. CDR3 loop: CASSWAATNEKLFF. The CDR3 coding sequence is TGTGCCAGCAGCTGGGCAGCAACTAATGAAAAACTGTTTTTT.

The V and J genes are TRBV30 and TRBJ1-1; D possibly corresponds to TRBD1 (5 bases). Germline V gives CDR1 GTSNPN, CDR2 SVGIG (reference sequence). The V gene lost 8 bases and the J gene lost 1 base, with 14 bases spanning the gap. This CDR3 comprises 13 residues. The CDR3 sequence is CARDRGTNTEAFF. The CDR3, as DNA: TGTGCCCGAGACCGGGGGACGAACACTGAAGCTTTCTTT.

V usage is TRBV9 and J usage is TRBJ2-7; D is uncertain. The CDR3 is 14 residues long. Germline V lookup: CDR1 SGDLS, CDR2 YYNGEE. The ends were cut back, 0 bases at V and 2 bases at J, with 9 bases in the middle. CDR3 loop: CASSVGGGTYEQYF. CDR3 DNA: TGTGCCAGCAGCGTAGGAGGCGGAACCTACGAGCAGTACTTC. The variable domain in full, completed from reference TRBV9 and TRBJ2-7, reads DSGVTQTPKHLITATGQRVTLRCSPRSGDLSVYWYQQSLDQGLQFLIQYYNGEERAKGNILERFSAQQFPDLHSELNLSSLELGDSALYFCASSVGGGTYEQYFGPGTRLTVT.

This chain connects TRBV27 to TRBJ2-1; possible D gene TRBD1, 7 bases. The length of the CDR3 is 15 residues. CDR1 and CDR2 from the germline V gene are MNHEY and SMNVEV (reference sequence). V shed 7 bases and J shed 10 bases, with 23 bases lying between them. The DNA for the CDR3 is TGTGCCAGCAATGGGCAGGGGGGCCCTTGGGGGGAGCAGTTCTTC. Translating gives CASNGQGGPWGEQFF.

This clone occurred once. Here the CDR3 DNA reads TGTGCCAGTAGTATAACCAGGGATACAGATACGCAGTATTTT. Its protein is CASSITRDTDTQYF. The chain employs TRBV19 and TRBJ2-3; possible D gene TRBD1, 5 bases. With 2 bases removed from V and 3 bases from J, the gap between germline ends came to 9 bases. The germline V gene encodes CDR1 LNHDA and CDR2 SQIVND (reference sequence). This CDR3 contains 14 residues.

J is TRBJ1-4 and V is TRBV4-2; a possible D gene is TRBD1 (5 bases). The CDR3 runs 15 residues. Trimming pared 4 bases from V and 8 bases from J, leaving 17 bases between. Germline loops: CDR1 LGHNA, CDR2 YNFKEQ. The CDR3 bases are TGTGCCAGCAGCCGAGAGTCGGGAGGGGAAGAAAAACTGTTTTTT. Translation: CASSRESGGEEKLFF.

A note on this clone: Other DNA sequences of this sample code for an identical CDR3. The chain recombines TRBV2 with TRBJ1-3; D is undetermined. V lost 7 bases and J 0 bases, leaving 13 bases between the germline ends. Germline CDR1 is SNHLY and CDR2 is FYNNEI. The CDR3 is 15 amino acids. CDR3 sequence reads: CASKTDQDSGNTIYF. The CDR3, as DNA: TGTGCCAGCAAAACAGACCAAGACTCTGGAAACACCATATATTTT.

The gene calls are TRBV29-1 and TRBJ2-3; TRBD2 agrees at 9 bases. With 3 bases clipped from V and 4 bases from J, the junction kept 5 bases outside the gene matches. CDR1 and CDR2 from the germline V gene are SQVTM and ANQGSEA. The CDR3 sequence is 14 residues long. CDR3: CSVEFAGGPDTQYF. CDR3 coding DNA: TGCAGCGTTGAGTTTGCGGGAGGGCCAGATACGCAGTATTTT.

The chain links TRBV30 to TRBJ1-2; D uncertain. The CDR3 loop spans 13 amino acids. The germline V gene encodes CDR1 GTSNPN and CDR2 SVGIG (reference sequence). V was shortened by 4 bases and J by 4 bases, with 13 bases between the two germline ends. CDR3 DNA sequence: TGTGCCTGGACCGGACTTAGTCCCTATGGCTACACCTTC. It specifies CAWTGLSPYGYTF.

In its sample, this clone was seen once. CDR3 sequence: CASNEWQGAYTEAFF. The CDR3 region has the DNA TGTGCCAGCAACGAATGGCAGGGGGCGTACACTGAAGCTTTCTTT. The chain combines TRBV2 with TRBJ1-1; 8 bases are shared with TRBD1. The V gene end was trimmed by 7 bases and the J gene end by 3 bases; junction bases not matched to a gene: 10. Looked up from germline, CDR1 is SNHLY and CDR2 is FYNNEI. The CDR3 runs 15 residues.

The chain couples TRBV7-2 to TRBJ2-7; D uncertain. The CDR3 is 15 amino acids. In germline, CDR1 is SGHTA, CDR2 FQGNSA. Trimming took off 1 base at V and 0 bases at J, with 10 bases between the two ends. In DNA, the CDR3 is TGTGCCAGCAGCTTAGATGCTCGGAGCTCCTACGAGCAGTACGTC. Translating gives CASSLDARSSYEQYV.

The J gene is TRBJ2-7, the V gene TRBV25-1, with D hard to call. The CDR3 is made up of 13 amino acids. Deletions cut 7 bases from V and 1 base from J, with 11 bases between. In germline, CDR1 is MGHDK, CDR2 SYGVNS. In nucleotides, the CDR3 is TGTGCCAGCATTGGCAACCCGTCCTACGAGCAGTACTTC. It encodes CASIGNPSYEQYF.

The chain is built from TRBV30 and TRBJ1-1, with D uncertain. Deletions cut 2 bases from V and 0 bases from J, with 13 bases between. The CDR3 runs to 15 residues. Per the germline V gene, CDR1 is GTSNPN and CDR2 is SVGIG (reference sequence). The CDR3 reads CAWSRTRPLNTEAFF. CDR3 coding DNA: TGTGCCTGGAGTAGGACTCGCCCCCTGAACACTGAAGCTTTCTTT. Looking up the rest from reference TRBV30 and TRBJ1-1 gives the full variable domain: SQTIHQWPATLVQPVGSPLSLECTVEGTSNPNLYWYRQAAGRGLQLLFYSVGIGQISSEVPQNLSASRPQDRQFILSSKKLLLSDSGFYLCAWSRTRPLNTEAFFGQGTRLTVV.

CDR3 DNA: TGCGCCAGCAGCTCCCGCGGGGACGGGAGGGGCAATGAGCAGTTCTTC. This translates into CASSSRGDGRGNEQFF. The chain recombines TRBV5-1 with TRBJ2-1; 8 bases fit TRBD2. After removal of 3 bases from V and 6 bases from J, the junction contained 11 bases not matched to a gene. CDR3 length: 16 amino acids. The germline gives CDR1 SGHRS, CDR2 YFSETQ.

The chain combines TRBV7-3 with TRBJ2-1; D is perhaps TRBD2 (6 bases). V was pared by 5 bases and J by 10 bases, with 15 bases between. Germline assignment: CDR1 SGHTA and CDR2 FQGTGA. The CDR3 spans 13 residues. CDR3 DNA: TGTGCCAGCAGCGCAACTAGCACCGGCGAGCAGTTCTTC. The encoded protein is CASSATSTGEQFF. Supplemented by reference TRBV7-3 and TRBJ2-1, the full variable domain reads GAGVSQTPSNKVTEKGKYVELRCDPISGHTALYWYRQSLGQGPEFLIYFQGTGAADDSGLPNDRFFAVRPEGSVSTLKIQRTERGDSAVYLCASSATSTGEQFFGPGTRLTVL.

This clone was recorded a few times. This chain joins TRBV5-5 and TRBJ1-1, with D possibly TRBD1 on 5 matching bases. Germline CDR1 and CDR2: SGHKS and YYEKEE (reference sequence). The CDR3 covers 15 residues. With 0 bases removed from V and 1 base from J, the gap between germline ends came to 10 bases. CDR3 sequence: CASSLGGGTNTEAFF. The CDR3, as DNA: TGTGCCAGCAGCTTGGGCGGAGGGACGAACACTGAAGCTTTCTTT. Combining the CDR3 with reference TRBV5-5 and TRBJ1-1 gives the whole variable domain DAGVTQSPTHLIKTRGQQVTLRCSPISGHKSVSWYQQVLGQGPQFIFQYYEKEERGRGNFPDRFSARQFPNYSSELNVNALLLGDSALYLCASSLGGGTNTEAFFGQGTRLTVV.

The V call is TRBV7-2, the J call TRBJ2-7; maybe TRBD2 (6 bases). The ends were cut back, 5 bases at V and 4 bases at J, with 15 bases in the middle. The germline V gene has CDR1 SGHTA and CDR2 FQGNSA. The CDR3 extends over 14 amino acids. CDR3: CASSRAGSGYEQYV. The CDR3 DNA reads TGTGCCAGCAGCCGAGCTGGTAGCGGTTACGAGCAGTACGTC.

This rearrangement joins TRBV19 to TRBJ1-1, with D uncertain. Trimming took 4 bases from V and 3 from J, leaving 9 bases between them. The CDR3 sequence is 13 residues long. Per germline, CDR1 LNHDA and CDR2 SQIVND (reference sequence). The CDR3 bases are TGTGCCAGTAGTACCCCTAGGCACACTGAAGCTTTCTTT. It is translated as CASSTPRHTEAFF.

The chain joins TRBV5-1 to TRBJ2-5; D is possibly TRBD1 (6 bases). There are 14 residues in the CDR3. The ends were cut back, 3 bases at V and 4 bases at J, with 13 bases in the middle. Germline V lookup: CDR1 SGHRS, CDR2 YFSETQ. CDR3 sequence (DNA): TGCGCCAGCAGCTCCCAGGGGATCGGAGAGACCCAGTACTTC. Its protein product is CASSSQGIGETQYF.

This clone was counted a few times. The V and J genes are TRBV7-9 and TRBJ1-1, with D possibly TRBD1 on 5 matching bases. Between the trimmed V and J ends, which lost 3 bases and 2 bases, there was a span of 13 bases. Germline CDR1 reads SEHNR; CDR2 reads FQNEAQ (reference sequence). The CDR3 consists of 15 residues. The CDR3 loop reads CASSLQGIGNTEAFF. DNA for the CDR3: TGTGCCAGCAGCTTGCAGGGAATAGGAAACACTGAAGCTTTCTTT.

V gene TRBV4-1 combines with J gene TRBJ2-7, with 7 bases identical to TRBD1. V trimming: 3 bases; J trimming: 3 bases; junction bases outside the gene matches: 5. The V gene's germline CDR1 is MGHRA and CDR2 YSYEKL. This CDR3 comprises 14 residues. The CDR3 loop is CASSQTGYDYEQYF. The DNA of the CDR3 is TGCGCCAGCAGCCAGACAGGGTACGACTACGAGCAGTACTTC.